This entry concerns a single T cell receptor (beta chain). This clonotype was found a few times. What antigen it recognizes has not been identified. It has no much larger one-base neighbor in the sample; base qualities were not kept. TCRdb records Illumina HiSeq 2500 as the sequencer. Quantitative 5'-RACE with molecular barcodes was used to prepare TCR beta libraries. From the authors' description of their analysis: To identify disease-linked TCR variants, a new computational method was used, one built on a probabilistic model of VDJ rearrangement. TCRdb reprocessed the public reads (quality trimming at Q25 with fastp, clone calling with MiXCR) and kept in-frame beta chains. Every CDR3 protein is listed once, alongside the most common genes and DNA of its rows. The V and J calls, along with clone size, are taken from TCRdb and not from the paper's own processing. In this sample the table shows about 510,000 distinct CDR3 sequences, approximately 5.3% of which occur a single time. 3% to 4.5% of the sample rests with the top ten.

The sample originates from a study of CD8 T cells in ankylosing spondylitis (dated by TCRdb to the late 2010s). Study-level background: To find TCR variants linked to disease, the study profiled T cell receptor beta repertoires in ankylosing spondylitis patients and healthy donors. The full study cohort was made up of about two dozen ankylosing spondylitis patients and fewer than 120 healthy donors. Peripheral blood was sampled, and synovial fluid was additionally collected from ankylosing spondylitis patients. The research as a whole found: The disease-linked clones were reported as significantly enriched in matched synovial fluid samples from ankylosing spondylitis patients. A TCR beta motif made up of several highly homologous amino acid variants appeared to be characteristic of blood from ankylosing spondylitis patients. A CD8+ phenotype was shown by the disease-linked clones, which were found at relatively low frequencies in peripheral blood. Some motif variants were previously reported in synovial fluid and blood of reactive arthritis patients, suggesting common disease-initiation mechanisms.

V loses 7 bases of germline sequence and J loses 1 base, and the interval between the two ends is 10 bases. Measured from the cysteine to the phenylalanine, the CDR3 is 13 residues long. Just the 39-base CDR3 DNA is kept, in frame starting at base 1. From a lookup of the germline V gene, CDR1 and CDR2 are SNHLY and FYNNEI. The chain is assembled from TRBV2 and TRBJ1-1, with TRBD1 perhaps the D gene, on 5 matching bases. This TCR derives from a male donor with ankylosing spondylitis. What was sequenced was blood, either unsorted or a sorted T cell fraction (not recorded which). This receptor has the CDR3 CASTGRANTEAFF. The sequenced DNA is TGTGCCAGCACAGGCAGGGCGAACACTGAAGCTTTCTTT.